The 23 T cell receptor beta chains listed next were all sequenced from one sample in a study of T cells in women clearing cervical HPV infection. The data were produced by immunoSEQ multiplex PCR, yet TCRdb's version contains in-frame clones alone and is incomplete. This table lists 30,000 to 45,000 clones. The sequenced sample consisted of blood buffy coat. The receptors were sampled from a woman between 18 and 69 years old with a cervical HPV16 infection that either progressed to CIN3+ or cleared (not recorded which).

With respect to this clone: The DNA ends 3 residues before the CDR3 does, and the rest of the CDR3 is filled in from the germline J gene. The rearrangement links TRBV6-1 to TRBJ1-5; D possibly corresponds to TRBD1 (5 bases). The CDR3 runs to 15 residues. Germline lookup yields CDR1 MNHNS and CDR2 SASEGT. V was cut by 2 bases and J by 5 bases, with 13 bases left in between. CDR3 sequence: CASSEIWWGDQPQHF. The sequenced CDR3 bases are TGTGCCAGCAGTGAAATATGGTGGGGGGATCAGCCC.

CDR3 residues: CASSSTGRRANQPQHF. CDR3 DNA (partial): TGTGCCAGCAGTAGCACAGGGAGAAGGGCCAATCAGCCC. The genes are TRBV6-2 or TRBV6-3 and TRBJ1-5; the D gene is possibly TRBD1 (6 bases). The read is 3 residues too short to cover the CDR3 end, so that end is filled in from the germline J gene. CDR3 length: 16 residues. Germline loops: CDR1 MNHEY, CDR2 SVGEGT. Trimming took off 5 bases at V and 3 bases at J, with 17 bases between the two ends.

To note about this clone: Sequencing ends 3 residues short of the CDR3 end; the germline J gene provides the rest. This chain joins TRBV5-4 and TRBJ2-7; D is perhaps TRBD2 (6 bases). Germline-derived CDR1 and CDR2 are SGHNT and YYREEE (reference sequence). The CDR3 covers 12 residues. V was pared by 2 bases and J by 6 bases, with 9 bases between. CDR3 sequence: CASSLGGLEQYF. The sequenced part of the CDR3 DNA is TGTGCCAGCAGCTTAGGAGGGCTCGAG. Variable domain in full (rest from reference TRBV5-4 and TRBJ2-7): ETGVTQSPTHLIKTRGQQVTLRCSSQSGHNTVSWYQQALGQGPQFIFQYYREEENGRGNFPPRFSGLQFPNYSSELNVNALELDDSALYLCASSLGGLEQYFGPGTRLTVT.

As for this clone: The missing CDR3 end, 3 residues past where the read stops, is filled in from the germline J gene. The V call is TRBV30, the J call TRBJ2-3; D perhaps matches TRBD2 (5 bases). This CDR3 is 14 amino acids long. Germline-derived CDR1 and CDR2 are GTSNPN and SVGIG (reference sequence). Here the CDR3 reads CAWIPSHNQETQYF. Incomplete CDR3 DNA: TGTGCCTGGATCCCTAGCCACAACCAAGAGACG.

To note about this clone: The read terminates 3 residues before the CDR3 end, so the remaining end is supplied by the germline J gene. This chain uses TRBV6-1 with TRBJ2-2; D may be TRBD2 (6 bases). The CDR3 is made up of 15 amino acids. V lost 2 bases to trimming and J lost 3 bases, with 10 bases between them. Germline CDR1 is MNHNS and CDR2 is SASEGT. Incomplete CDR3 DNA: TGTGCCAGCAGTGAATGGCGGGGAGACACCGGGGAG. Protein sequence: CASSEWRGDTGE. Given in full, the CDR3 is CASSEWRGDTGELFF.

A note on this clone: The DNA ends 3 residues before the CDR3 does, and the rest of the CDR3 is filled in from the germline J gene. The genes are TRBV20-1 and TRBJ1-1; D is possibly TRBD1 (5 bases). Looked up from germline, CDR1 is DFQATT and CDR2 is SNEGSKA (reference sequence). This CDR3 spans 12 amino acids. Between the trimmed V and J ends, which lost 6 bases and 3 bases, there was a span of 11 bases. Here the CDR3 reads CSAPGRDTEAFF. Partial CDR3 DNA: TGCAGTGCCCCCGGCAGGGACACTGAA.

A note on this clone: Read coverage stops 3 residues before the CDR3 terminus; the germline J gene supplies the remainder. The chain is built from TRBV7-9 and TRBJ1-4; maybe TRBD1 (6 bases). The CDR3 sequence is 15 residues long. V dropped 5 bases and J dropped 5 bases, with 15 bases sitting between them. Germline V gives CDR1 SEHNR, CDR2 FQNEAQ (reference sequence). CDR3 bases read: TGTGCCAGCAGCCCGCCTCTGGGGGCAAATGAAAAA. It specifies CASSPPLGANEK. In full, the CDR3 reads CASSPPLGANEKLFF.

Concerning this clone: The read comes to an end 3 residues before the CDR3 does, leaving the germline J gene to fill in the end. The J gene is TRBJ2-2, the V gene TRBV10-1, with 12 bases aligning to TRBD1. The CDR3 covers 18 residues. Trimming cost V 7 bases and J 3 bases; bases outside gene matches: 12. Germline V CDR1 and CDR2: WNHNN, SYGVQD (reference sequence). The CDR3 loop reads CASIIRDRGRPDTGELFF. The CDR3 DNA, read in part, is TGCGCCAGCATCATCCGGGACAGGGGGCGCCCGGACACCGGGGAG.

Of note for this clone: Read coverage stops 3 residues before the CDR3 terminus; the germline J gene supplies the remainder. V usage is TRBV7-2 and J usage is TRBJ2-1; 7 nucleotides line up with TRBD1. The CDR3 is made up of 14 amino acids. With 5 bases clipped from V and 1 base from J, the junction kept 2 bases outside the gene matches. Germline CDR1 and CDR2: SGHTA and FQGNSA. Incomplete CDR3 DNA: TGTGCCAGCAGCCTGGGACAGTCCTACAATGAG. This gives the protein CASSLGQSYNE. Given in full, the CDR3 is CASSLGQSYNEQFF.

Incomplete CDR3 DNA: TGTGCCAGCAGCTTGGCGGGGACAGGGGCGGGGACC. Translated, it gives CASSLAGTGAGT. The whole CDR3 sequence reads CASSLAGTGAGTQYF. The chain employs TRBV5-4 and TRBJ2-5, with 10 positions matching TRBD1. The read comes to an end 3 residues before the CDR3 does, leaving the germline J gene to fill in the end. The CDR3 loop spans 15 amino acids. CDR1 is SGHNT and CDR2 is YYREEE in the germline V gene (reference sequence). Trimming cost V 0 bases and J 7 bases; bases outside gene matches: 6.

The chain's CDR3 is CASSVGDRGGETQYF. Incomplete CDR3 DNA: TGTGCCAGCAGTGTGGGGGACAGGGGAGGTGAGACC. J is TRBJ2-5 and V is TRBV25-1; 10 bases fit TRBD1. Coverage ceases 3 residues before the CDR3 finishes, and the germline J gene fills in the end. Germline lookup yields CDR1 MGHDK and CDR2 SYGVNS. V trimming: 4 bases; J trimming: 5 bases; junction bases outside the gene matches: 7. This CDR3 has 15 residues.

The sequenced CDR3 bases are TGTGCCAGTAGACAACAGGGGGGGAGCACAGATACG. Its protein is CASRQQGGSTDT. The full CDR3 is CASRQQGGSTDTQYF. The chain uses TRBV19 and TRBJ2-3; D is perhaps TRBD1 (8 bases). The read ends 3 residues shy of where the CDR3 ends; the end is completed using the germline J gene. The V end lost 6 bases, the J end lost 0 bases, and 13 bases lay between the germline ends. This CDR3 has 15 residues. The germline V gene encodes CDR1 LNHDA and CDR2 SQIVND (reference sequence).

On this clone: The CDR3 is cut off 3 residues early in the read; its end comes from the germline J gene. The chain recombines TRBV6-4 with TRBJ2-3; perhaps TRBD2 as D (5 bases). The CDR3 consists of 15 residues. The germline V gene encodes CDR1 MRHNA and CDR2 SNTAGT. Trimming took off 3 bases at V and 5 bases at J, with 15 bases between the two ends. Incomplete CDR3 DNA: TGTGCCAGCAGTGAGTTCACTAGTGGTAGAGATACG. Amino acids: CASSEFTSGRDT. The CDR3 in its entirety is CASSEFTSGRDTQYF.

The sequenced CDR3 bases are TGTGCCAGCAGGAGCGCCGCAGGGGGCGCGAGCTATGGC. This gives the protein CASRSAAGGASYG. The CDR3 in full is CASRSAAGGASYGYTF. The chain recombines TRBV2 with TRBJ1-2; 8 nucleotides match TRBD1. Coverage ceases 3 residues before the CDR3 finishes, and the germline J gene fills in the end. V lost 6 bases, J lost 4 bases, and 13 bases stayed unmatched. The CDR3 is 16 amino acids. Germline assignment: CDR1 SNHLY and CDR2 FYNNEI.

To note about this clone: The CDR3 end lies 3 residues beyond the end of the read and is filled in from the germline J gene. J is TRBJ1-2 and V is TRBV7-9; 7 bases match TRBD1. The CDR3 runs 12 residues. Germline-derived CDR1 and CDR2 are SEHNR and FQNEAQ (reference sequence). This CDR3 is CASSQTGFDYTF. Partial CDR3 DNA: TGTGCCAGCAGCCAGACAGGGTTCGAC.

Notes on this clone: The CDR3 is cut off 3 residues early in the read; its end comes from the germline J gene. This chain joins TRBV13 and TRBJ1-2; D unclear. Germline lookup yields CDR1 PRHDT and CDR2 FYEKMQ (reference sequence). Trimming took 1 base from V and 1 from J, leaving 7 bases between them. The CDR3 spans 14 residues. CDR3 sequence: CASSLDGSNYGYTF. The part of the CDR3 DNA that was read is TGTGCCAGCAGCTTAGATGGCAGTAACTATGGC.

With respect to this clone: The missing CDR3 end, 3 residues past where the read stops, is filled in from the germline J gene. The chain employs TRBV5-1 and TRBJ2-2; D unresolved. CDR1 is SGHRS and CDR2 is YFSETQ in the germline V gene. The CDR3 is 14 residues long. CDR3 in amino acids: CASSLGATNEKLFF. The part of the CDR3 DNA that was read is TGCGCCAGCAGCTTGGGAGCAACTAATGAAAAG.

As for this clone: Sequencing ends 3 residues short of the CDR3 end; the germline J gene provides the rest. The J gene is TRBJ1-2, the V gene TRBV7-9; D gene unclear. The CDR3 totals 15 residues. Germline V lookup: CDR1 SEHNR, CDR2 FQNEAQ (reference sequence). The CDR3 DNA, read in part, is TGTGCCAGCAGCCGCCTAGCGGGTCCTACCTACGAC. Translating gives CASSRLAGPTYD. From start to end, the CDR3 is CASSRLAGPTYDYTF.

About this clone: The CDR3 extends 3 residues past the end of the read, so its final part is completed from the germline J gene. V and J are TRBV5-6 and TRBJ2-7; D ambiguous. Trimming cost V 1 base and J 5 bases, with 4 bases left between them. This CDR3 has 11 residues. Germline-derived CDR1 and CDR2 are SGHDT and YYEEEE. The CDR3: CASSLRDEQYF. The sequenced CDR3 bases are TGTGCCAGCAGCTTGAGGGACGAG. The full variable domain, rest sourced from reference TRBV5-6 and TRBJ2-7, is DAGVTQSPTHLIKTRGQQVTLRCSPKSGHDTVSWYQQALGQGPQFIFQYYEEEERQRGNFPDRFSGHQFPNYSSELNVNALLLGDSALYLCASSLRDEQYFGPGTRLTVT.

Remarks on this clone: The CDR3 goes on 3 residues after the read ends, and that part is filled in from the germline J gene. This sequence joins TRBV4-1 and TRBJ1-2; TRBD1 aligns across 8 bases. Looked up from germline, CDR1 is MGHRA and CDR2 is YSYEKL. With 6 bases clipped from V and 2 bases from J, the junction kept 17 bases outside the gene matches. This CDR3 has 18 residues. The CDR3 loop is CASRERTGSLGGNYGYTF. Partial CDR3 DNA: TGCGCCAGCAGGGAAAGGACAGGGTCCTTGGGTGGCAACTATGGC.

Regarding this clone: From the germline J gene comes the end of the CDR3, since the read stops 3 residues before it. The rearrangement uses TRBV20-1 and TRBJ2-2, with D tentatively TRBD2 (6 bases). Germline CDR1 is DFQATT and CDR2 is SNEGSKA (reference sequence). Trimming pared 6 bases from V and 0 bases from J, leaving 11 bases between. The CDR3 is 14 amino acids. The sequenced part of the CDR3 DNA is TGCAGTGCGGAACGGGGGACGAACACCGGGGAG. Protein product: CSAERGTNTGE. The full CDR3 protein is CSAERGTNTGELFF.

About this clone itself: The sequence runs out 3 residues before the end of the CDR3; the remainder is reconstructed from the germline J gene. The rearrangement links TRBV5-1 to TRBJ1-1; D call uncertain. CDR1 is SGHRS, CDR2 YFSETQ, per germline. Trimming left V 4 bases short and J 1 base short, with 8 bases between. The length of the CDR3 is 13 residues. The sequenced part of the CDR3 DNA is TGCGCCAGCAGCCCACTTGGGAACACTGAA. This gives the protein CASSPLGNTE. The entire CDR3 protein reads CASSPLGNTEAFF.

Regarding this clone: The read comes to an end 3 residues before the CDR3 does, leaving the germline J gene to fill in the end. The V call is TRBV30, the J call TRBJ2-3, with D possibly matching TRBD1 (6 bases). Looked up from germline, CDR1 is GTSNPN and CDR2 is SVGIG (reference sequence). The CDR3 runs 15 residues. Between the trimmed V and J ends, which lost 8 bases and 0 bases, there was a span of 18 bases. CDR3 in amino acids: CALIGTPFSTDTQYF. The DNA read from the CDR3 is TGTGCCCTAATTGGGACACCCTTTAGCACAGATACG.